This TCR beta chain was recovered during a study of T cells after yellow fever vaccination. Study in general: Where fractions had low cell numbers, libraries were prepared from them with the SMART-Seq v4 Ultra Low Input RNA kit.

A note on this clonotype: What it binds is unknown.

General study findings and limits: Among primary-vaccination clones, most reappeared after the booster, at almost 98% for CD4 and under 90% for CD8. FACS-sorted repertoires could harbor abundant contaminating bulk-population clonotypes.

The authors made TCR cDNA by 5'RACE template switching, adding a universal primer site and UMIs. TCRdb recomputed calls from the 5' RACE reads with MiXCR, one row per CDR3 protein. This sample yields a few hundred thousand distinct CDR3 sequences, of which roughly 9.4% are seen a single time; 18% belongs to the top ten. This CDR3 spans 17 amino acids. The V segment lost 0 bases and the J segment 1 base; nucleotides outside the gene matches: 10. Germline loops: CDR1 SGHRS, CDR2 YFSETQ. This chain joins TRBV5-1 and TRBJ2-7, with 7 bases identical to TRBD1. The receptor comes from a man between 18 and 35 years old who received the YFV17D yellow fever vaccine. Sequenced material: PBMCs, taken on the day of the first yellow fever vaccination. Here the CDR3 reads CASSLAFRGRRSYEQYF. The CDR3 DNA reads TGCGCCAGCAGCTTGGCCTTTAGGGGGCGCAGGTCCTACGAGCAGTACTTC.